This TCR beta chain stems from a study of cytomegalovirus exposure and HLA in healthy donors. Study-wide context: The 100 to 150 validation repertoires matched the 666 first-cohort repertoires in platform, a later analysis reported. Whole-study results and caveats: Most TCR sequences showed up rarely, but some public TCRs showed up in many donors. Cytomegalovirus association was assigned to about 150 TCR beta chains. It was found in a later analysis that first-cohort TCR clusters tended to co-occur in the 120 validation repertoires.

Profiled with immunoSEQ multiplex PCR; TCRdb holds only in-frame clones, not every one. This table holds a few hundred thousand clones, 86% found once. The junction had 4 bases not matched to a gene; V was cut back by 1 base and J by 8 bases. The CDR3 is 14 residues long. The germline gives CDR1 GTSNPN, CDR2 SVGIG (reference sequence). Notes on this clone: Antigen unknown.

The genes are TRBV30 and TRBJ2-1; 11 bases match TRBD2. The sample consisted of PBMCs. This receptor was identified in a woman aged 18-30 years in good health and CMV-seronegative. CDR3: CAWSAGTSGDEQFF. The CDR3 nucleotides read TGTGCCTGGAGTGCCGGGACTAGCGGTGATGAGCAGTTCTTC.